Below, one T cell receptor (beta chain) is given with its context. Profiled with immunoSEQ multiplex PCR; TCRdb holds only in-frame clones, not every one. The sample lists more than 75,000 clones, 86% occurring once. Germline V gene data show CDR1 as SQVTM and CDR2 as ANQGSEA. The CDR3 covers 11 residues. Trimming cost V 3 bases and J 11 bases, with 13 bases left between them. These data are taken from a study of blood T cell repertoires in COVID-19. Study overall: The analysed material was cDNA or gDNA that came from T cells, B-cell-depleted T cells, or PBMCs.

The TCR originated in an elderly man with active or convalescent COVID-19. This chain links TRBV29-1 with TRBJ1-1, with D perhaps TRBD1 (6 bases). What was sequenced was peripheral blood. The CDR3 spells CSVEQTGSAFF. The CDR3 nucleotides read TGCAGCGTTGAGCAAACAGGGTCGGCTTTCTTT. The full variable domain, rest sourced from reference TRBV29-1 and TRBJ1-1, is SAVISQKPSRDICQRGTSLTIQCQVDSQVTMMFWYRQQPGQSLTLIATANQGSEATYESGFVIDKFPISRPNLTFSTLTVSNMSPEDSSIYLCSVEQTGSAFFGQGTRLTVV.